This TCR beta chain was found in a study of cytomegalovirus exposure and HLA in healthy donors (dated by TCRdb to the late 2010s). For the study in its entirety: An earlier analysis of approximately 640 of the donors reported roughly 300 Gb of sequence data and 100 million to 130 million unique TCR beta sequences from about 179 million T cells. Donor age, sex, ethnicity and CMV serostatus were compiled alongside the repertoire data. Besides the first cohort of roughly 640 subjects, a separate validation cohort made up of over 100 different subjects was used. In a later analysis, previously published TCR beta repertoires from some 640 donors were re-analyzed and high-resolution HLA genotyping was added so that TCR occurrence patterns could be studied. To predict cytomegalovirus infection status, the study brought together high-throughput TCR immunosequencing, statistical association of individual TCRs with disease status, and machine learning. All discovery cohort repertoires had been generated on a single sequencing platform. The genetic ancestry cluster associated with self-reported Caucasian donors included roughly four fifths of the 300 to 450 genotyped donors. A later genetic analysis took genome-wide SNP genotypes for about 55% of the roughly 670 donors and used that subset as a discovery cohort. Across approximately 400 genotyped donors of the cohort, an average of about 250,000 unique TCR beta nucleotide sequences per donor were sequenced, and about a sixth of those sequences were non-productive. The T cell repertoires of 550 to 850 subjects were profiled by immunosequencing and related to cytomegalovirus serostatus. Because of strong linkage in the cohort, roughly five DR-DQ haplotypes were treated as single units for association and clustering. In an earlier analysis of a few hundred of the donors, high-throughput TCR beta sequencing was used to judge whether each TCR beta V gene segment behaved as functional or pseudogenic. The study was designed to test whether signatures of past pathogen exposure could be identified by cataloging public T cell receptors. An early release covering 550 to 650 HLA-typed donors comprised about 300 gigabases of sequencing data and about 90 million unique TCR sequences. Class I and class II HLA loci were covered by the typing at four-digit resolution. The number of donors typed differed by locus, with 629-630 for A, B, C, DRB1 and DQB1, more than 500 for DQA1, over 600 for DPA1, and some 440 for DPB1. Rather than drawing on any new phenotypic data, the later analysis identified candidate immune exposures from TCR beta sequences and the way those sequences occurred across donors.

Concerning this clone: Its binding antigen is unknown. Base qualities are not recorded, but no much larger clone differs from it by a single base.

The library was obtained by the immunoSEQ multiplex PCR assay. For the multiplex PCR, a mixture combining 60 forward primers for TCR Vbeta segments and 13 reverse primers for TCR Jbeta segments was used. The CDR3 region of rearranged TCR beta genes was amplified from genomic DNA with a multiplex PCR assay. Amplified TCR beta libraries were sequenced as 87-base-pair reads on the Illumina HiSeq System. Turning to the authors' computational methods: A later analysis tallied 75 million to 95 million unique TCR beta chains across the 700 or so repertoires, and about 12 million of those chains were shared by two or more donors. A nearest-neighbor algorithm error-corrected the raw reads and collapsed the reads into unique sequences, merging closely related sequences to remove PCR and sequencing errors. V, D and J gene segments were assigned by aligning CDR3 sequences to IMGT reference sequences. For a sequence to be retained, a match of at least six nucleotides to both a V gene segment and a J gene segment was required. A rearrangement counted as productive if the CDR3 had no stop codons and remained in frame with V and J, and every other rearrangement counted as non-productive. Following IMGT convention, CDR3 was defined as the stretch from the second conserved V-encoded cysteine to the conserved J-encoded phenylalanine. Sequences without an unambiguous match to a single V gene segment were excluded from the earlier analysis of approximately 560 of the donors. In an earlier analysis of several hundred of the donors, V segments were called functional above 56.7% productive rearrangements and were called segregating when the between-donor standard deviation exceeded 5%. A statistical classification framework was developed to diagnose cytomegalovirus status using the catalog of TCR beta chain sequences. In a later analysis, V and J genes were assigned by comparing TCR nucleotide sequences against IMGT/GENE-DB human TR gene sequences. The TCRdist pipeline was used in a later analysis to assign CDR3 sequences and most-parsimonious VDJ recombination scenarios. In a later analysis, each TCR beta chain was defined by its CDR3 amino acid sequence together with its V-gene family, and reads without a unique V-gene family were excluded. In a later analysis, fewer than 650 highly shared, low-generation-probability nucleotide sequences were removed to address suspected cross-contamination and a sequencing artifact. In a later analysis, a clonal expansion index was calculated for each public chain from normalized within-repertoire ranks of inferred template counts. Generation probabilities in a later analysis came from a VDJ recombination model fitted to out-of-frame rearrangements, and those results were checked against IGoR. In a later analysis, hypergeometric tests were used to score TCR-TCR, TCR-HLA and TCR-CMV co-occurrence, with a repertoire-size bias correction applied to TCR pairs. A later analysis estimated false discovery rates by permuting HLA or CMV assignments 20 times. In a later analysis, co-occurring TCRs were grouped with DBSCAN, and TCRdist sequence similarity was added when clustering was performed within HLA-allele-positive subsets. Co-occurrence clustering excluded repertoires with fewer than 30,000 or more than 120,000 public chains, plus five with anomalous nucleotide sharing. Drawn from immuneACCESS, this table holds only the in-frame rearrangements with V and J called that TCRdb kept. Clones are partly lost; checked studies trace under half to an unresolved V gene and leave the rest unexplained. That table furnishes V, J and clone size, whereas the DNA furnished D and trimming. Within this sample are about 120,000 clones, with over 65% of them counted one time only. Less than 3% of the sample belongs to the ten largest clones.

Compared with germline, V lacks 1 base and J lacks 5 bases; bases without a gene match: 3. CDR1 and CDR2 are read off the germline V gene (reference sequence) as SGHNT and YYREEE. The CDR3 runs 15 amino acids, cysteine and phenylalanine included. Only the CDR3 portion is preserved as DNA: 45 bases, with reading frame beginning at the first base. Here is what the overall study found, with its caveats: A later genetic analysis reported fewer N-insertions in productive TCRs among donors in an Asian-associated ancestry cluster than the approximately 670-donor mean. A further reported finding was that TCR beta sequences accurately predicted the HLA-A and HLA-B alleles for most subjects in the first cohort. The earlier analysis of 587 of the donors excluded fewer than 20 rarely observed V segments, including chromosome 9 orphons, because counts were too low. Cytomegalovirus status was reported to be diagnosed by the classifier with high specificity and sensitivity in both the original and validation cohorts. It was suggested by the authors that the approach could potentially be generalized to other disease states and immunological phenotypes. Some IMGT-functional V segments, including TRBV6-2 and TRBV6-3, could not be told apart with the 87-base-pair reads, so those segments were excluded. Three of the identified cytomegalovirus-associated TCR beta chains were confirmed in vitro to be specific for cytomegalovirus antigens. Compared with equally common non-associated chains, HLA-associated TCR beta chains in a later analysis were more clonally expanded and had lower generation probabilities. A later analysis associated about 18,000 TCR beta sequences with specific HLA alleles at a false discovery rate of 0.05. For the cohort, immune exposure information was limited to CMV serostatus. HLA typing was unavailable for some donors at each locus, so association tests used only the typed subset. An association between a missense DCLRE1C variant and V-gene and J-gene trimming of TCR beta chains was found in a later genetic analysis and replicated in an independent cohort. In an earlier analysis of approximately 590 of the donors, most TCR beta V segments were observed in productive rearrangements about 87% or about 30% of the time, broadly matching IMGT annotations. Correlated functional status among segregating V segments might reflect linkage disequilibrium, but an unknown experimental factor could not be ruled out. In a later analysis, most CMV-associated TCR beta chains were found to appear HLA-restricted, with HLA associations seemingly driven largely by CMV exposure. Presence/absence analyses assumed roughly uniform sequencing depth across donors, an assumption that may not hold. Several of the top co-occurrence clusters appeared to be linked to parvovirus B19, influenza, CMV and Epstein-Barr virus, according to a later analysis. A cluster of highly shared sequence variants was judged likely to be a technical artifact of the sequencing pipeline. In a later analysis, the rate of TCR association differed among HLA loci, with DRB1 alleles having the most associated TCRs and HLA-C alleles having the fewest. Most TCR sequences were seen in very few donors, while some public TCRs were found in many individuals. The cohort was sequenced for TCR beta chains only, and without alpha or paired-chain data the features that could be detected were limited. When HLA alleles, especially DR and DQ, strongly co-occurred, TCR associations were difficult to assign to individual alleles. In the study, some 180 TCR beta chains were listed as associated with cytomegalovirus.

The cohort consisted of 666 healthy bone marrow donors. All cohort members were sampled while nominally healthy, although unrecorded immune exposures were likely present. The donor tested CMV seronegative and was one of the 352 seronegative cohort members. Each donor provided a peripheral blood sample, and peripheral blood mononuclear cells were used for TCR beta sequencing. The Qiagen DNeasy Blood Extraction Kit was used to extract genomic DNA from the blood cell samples. The clonotype comes from a female donor in good health and CMV-seronegative. This chain is built from TRBV5-4 and TRBJ2-3; TRBD2 lines up with 11 middle nucleotides. Sample: PBMCs. The CDR3 region has the sequence CASSLRLAGGDTQYF. DNA sequence: TGTGCCAGCAGCTTGAGGCTAGCGGGGGGAGATACGCAGTATTTT. Here the CDR3 is joined to the reference TRBV5-4 and TRBJ2-3 genes, and the full variable domain is: ETGVTQSPTHLIKTRGQQVTLRCSSQSGHNTVSWYQQALGQGPQFIFQYYREEENGRGNFPPRFSGLQFPNYSSELNVNALELDDSALYLCASSLRLAGGDTQYFGPGTRLTVL.